Below are 25 T cell receptor beta chains sequenced from a single sample in a study of CD4 T cells in relation to SARS-CoV-2 and coronaviruses. No antigen is known for these receptors. TCRdb's copy holds only in-frame clones and misses some; the assay was immunoSEQ multiplex PCR. The sample lists about 22,000 clones; around four fifths were seen once. Unexposed donor CD4+ T cells date from about 2011-2019, before the COVID-19 pandemic. CD4+ T cells were isolated from the cells after roughly 11 days of culture. Input material: CD4+ T cells from PBMCs, cultured in vitro. These receptors all come from a human donor in good health.

The chain carries TRBV12-3 or TRBV12-4 and TRBJ1-6, with D unresolved. The V end lost 7 bases, the J end lost 9 bases, and 10 bases lay between the germline ends. The CDR3 spans 12 residues. CDR3 DNA sequence: TGTGCCAGCACCCAAAATGCTTCACCCCTCCACTTT. Translated: CASTQNASPLHF.

The chain uses TRBV3-1 (or the pseudogene TRBV3-2) and TRBJ1-3, with D perhaps matching TRBD1 (6 bases). With 4 bases removed from V and 4 bases from J, the gap between germline ends came to 11 bases. Germline CDR1 reads LGHDT; CDR2 reads YNNKEL (reference sequence). CDR3 length: 14 amino acids. CDR3 DNA: TGTGCCAGCAGCCCCAGGGGAATGGGAAACACCATATATTTT. Amino acid sequence: CASSPRGMGNTIYF.

This CDR3 is CASSFGYSGEVITDTQYF. The CDR3 nucleotides read TGTGCCAGCAGCTTCGGTTATTCAGGAGAAGTAATCACAGATACGCAGTATTTT. This chain uses TRBV7-9 with TRBJ2-3; D call uncertain. V was pared by 3 bases and J by 2 bases, with 21 bases between. The CDR3 sequence is 18 residues long. CDR1 and CDR2 (germline): SEHNR, FQNEAQ (reference sequence).

The V call is TRBV6-5, the J call TRBJ1-2; no firm D call. Germline V gene sequence: CDR1 MNHEY, CDR2 SVGAGI. The CDR3 has 11 amino acids. Trimming removed 6 bases from V and 3 bases from J, with 5 bases in between. In nucleotides, the CDR3 is TGTGCCAGCAGGGATGACTATGGCTACACCTTC. This translates into CASRDDYGYTF.

The genes are TRBV30 and TRBJ2-4; a weak D match, TRBD1 (5 bases). Germline CDR1 is GTSNPN and CDR2 is SVGIG (reference sequence). The CDR3 runs 13 residues. V lost 3 bases and J lost 9, with 15 bases in between. The CDR3 here is CAWRVLQGTIQYF. The CDR3 region has the DNA TGTGCCTGGAGGGTCCTTCAGGGCACCATTCAGTACTTC.

The chain recombines TRBV28 with TRBJ2-3, with D possibly TRBD2 on 5 matching bases. V lost 1 base and J lost 3, with 14 bases in between. The CDR3 length is 16 residues. Looked up from germline, CDR1 is MDHEN and CDR2 is SYDVKM. The CDR3 coding sequence is TGTGCCAGCAGTTTATTTGTCGGGGAAAGTACAGATACGCAGTATTTT. Protein: CASSLFVGESTDTQYF.

The chain uses TRBV3-1 (or the pseudogene TRBV3-2) and TRBJ2-7; 12 positions agree with TRBD2. The V and J ends lost 5 bases and 7 bases, in that order; junction bases with no gene match: 9. The germline CDR1 and CDR2 sequences are LGHDT and YNNKEL (reference sequence). The CDR3 covers 15 residues. CDR3 coding DNA: TGTGCCAGCAGCTCCCTAGCGGGAGGGCCAGTTGAGCAGTACTTC. It yields the protein CASSSLAGGPVEQYF.

This clone was seen more than once but under ten times. The chain links TRBV6-6 to TRBJ1-1; possibly TRBD1 for D (6 bases). This CDR3 region has 13 residues. V was cut by 7 bases and J by 12 bases, with 21 bases left in between. CDR1 MNHNY and CDR2 SVGAGI come from the germline V gene (reference sequence). The CDR3 bases are TGTGCCAGCACCCTAATTGACAGGCGTGCGTCTTTCTTT. Protein product: CASTLIDRRASFF.

The chain recombines TRBV7-9 with TRBJ2-7; D ambiguous. Germline lookup yields CDR1 SEHNR and CDR2 FQNEAQ (reference sequence). Trimming cost V 1 base and J 4 bases, with 11 bases left between them. The CDR3 has 14 amino acids. CDR3 DNA sequence: TGTGCCAGCAGCTTAGAGGCCCCACCTTACGAGCAGTACTTC. Its translation: CASSLEAPPYEQYF.

The chain links TRBV18 to TRBJ1-4; TRBD1 might be the D (5 bases). CDR3 length: 13 residues. CDR1 is KGHSH and CDR2 is LQKENI in the germline V gene. V was clipped by 2 bases and J by 7 bases, with 8 bases between them. Here the CDR3 reads CASSPNGGEKLFF. DNA of the CDR3: TGTGCCAGCTCACCAAACGGGGGTGAAAAACTGTTTTTT.

The gene calls are TRBV29-1 and TRBJ1-2; D not resolved. The CDR3 runs 11 residues. In germline, CDR1 is SQVTM, CDR2 ANQGSEA. V shed 6 bases and J shed 6 bases, with 11 bases lying between them. CDR3 sequence: CSVLWKNGYTF. The CDR3 DNA reads as TGCAGCGTGCTCTGGAAAAATGGCTACACCTTC.

This chain connects TRBV19 to TRBJ2-3, with 7 bases lining up with TRBD1. V shed 3 bases and J 6 bases; nucleotides not matched to a gene: 3. CDR1 LNHDA and CDR2 SQIVND come from the germline V gene (reference sequence). The CDR3 runs 13 residues. The DNA of the CDR3 is TGTGCCAGTAGTATCTACAGGGGTGATACGCAGTATTTT. This codes for CASSIYRGDTQYF.

The rearrangement uses TRBV7-8 and TRBJ2-2, with a tentative D call TRBD2 (6 bases). Germline V CDR1 and CDR2: SGHVS, FQNEAQ. The V end was cut by 5 bases, the J end by 5 bases, with 12 bases between. This CDR3 has 14 residues. CDR3 residues: CASSLQRATGELFF. Written as DNA, the CDR3 is TGTGCCAGCAGCCTCCAGCGGGCTACCGGGGAGCTGTTTTTT.

The V gene is TRBV10-3, the J gene TRBJ1-5; D uncertain. Germline CDR1 ENHRY, CDR2 SYGVKD. This CDR3 spans 14 amino acids. Trimming stripped 11 bases from V and 2 bases from J, with 16 bases between. CDR3 DNA: TGTGCCTCCAAGGTTGCTGACGGCAATCAGCCCCAGCATTTT. Its translation is CASKVADGNQPQHF.

V and J are TRBV28 and TRBJ2-7, with D tentatively TRBD2 (6 bases). V was shortened by 7 bases and J by 7 bases, with 17 bases between the two germline ends. From germline, CDR1 is MDHEN and CDR2 SYDVKM. The length of the CDR3 is 13 residues. The CDR3 loop is CASTLAEGKEQYF. DNA for the CDR3: TGTGCCAGCACCTTAGCGGAGGGGAAGGAGCAGTACTTC.

V is TRBV7-9 and J is TRBJ2-3, with 10 nucleotides matching TRBD2. This CDR3 has 18 amino acids. V shed 5 bases, J shed 5 bases, and the junction held 16 bases outside the gene matches. Germline-derived CDR1 and CDR2 are SEHNR and FQNEAQ (reference sequence). CDR3 protein: CASSPGVKREGPIDTQYF. The CDR3 DNA is TGTGCCAGCAGCCCCGGAGTTAAGCGGGAGGGACCGATAGATACGCAGTATTTT.

In this sample, this clone turned up a few times. The chain combines TRBV2 with TRBJ2-5; 7 nucleotides line up with TRBD1. This CDR3 region has 14 residues. CDR1 and CDR2 from the germline V gene are SNHLY and FYNNEI. Trimming removed 6 bases from V and 5 bases from J; junction bases left unmatched: 9. The CDR3 sequence is CASRTGQRWETQYF. For the CDR3, the DNA is TGTGCCAGCAGGACGGGACAGCGCTGGGAGACCCAGTACTTC.

This chain uses TRBV30 with TRBJ1-5, with D possibly matching TRBD1 (6 bases). The CDR3 totals 12 residues. Germline V lookup: CDR1 GTSNPN, CDR2 SVGIG (reference sequence). V shed 5 bases and J shed 4 bases, with 9 bases lying between them. The CDR3 spells CAWGTPNQPQHF. The CDR3 DNA follows: TGTGCCTGGGGGACACCAAATCAGCCCCAGCATTTT.

The gene calls are TRBV5-1 and TRBJ1-1; the D gene is possibly TRBD1 (6 bases). The germline V gene has CDR1 SGHRS and CDR2 YFSETQ. The CDR3 consists of 12 residues. V gave up 6 bases and J gave up 4 bases, with 10 bases separating them. The CDR3 nucleotides are TGCGCCAGCACCGAACAGGGCACTGAAGCTTTCTTT. Protein product: CASTEQGTEAFF.

This chain uses TRBV6-5 with TRBJ2-7; 10 positions match TRBD2. V was clipped by 5 bases and J by 5 bases; unmatched bases: 6. CDR1 is MNHEY and CDR2 is SVGAGI in the germline V gene. This CDR3 is 14 amino acids long. The CDR3 bases are TGTGCCAGCAGTCCTAGCGGGAGATACCACGAGCAGTACTTC. Translation: CASSPSGRYHEQYF.

V and J are TRBV11-2 and TRBJ2-1; 9 bases are a match to TRBD2. The CDR3 sequence is 18 residues long. CDR1 is SGHAT, CDR2 FQNNGV, per germline. Trimming at V came to 2 bases and at J to 3 bases, leaving 11 bases not matched to a gene. The CDR3 sequence: CASSLRSSGTRNYNEQFF. DNA of the CDR3: TGTGCCAGCAGCTTACGATCTAGCGGGACCCGCAACTACAATGAGCAGTTCTTC.

The chain couples TRBV5-1 to TRBJ2-5; 10 bases align to TRBD2. The CDR3 is 15 residues long. V lost 6 bases and J lost 3; bases outside the gene matches: 8. Germline CDR1 is SGHRS and CDR2 is YFSETQ. CDR3 coding DNA: TGCGCCAGCAAAATCGGGGGACTAGCGAAAGAGACCCAGTACTTC. Its translation: CASKIGGLAKETQYF.

J is TRBJ1-6 and V is TRBV5-1, with D perhaps TRBD1 (5 bases). Per germline, CDR1 SGHRS and CDR2 YFSETQ. Trimming shortened V by 5 bases and J by 5 bases, and 8 bases separated the two germline ends. This CDR3 has 13 amino acids. This CDR3 reads CASRDTDNSPLHF. The CDR3 DNA reads as TGCGCCAGCAGGGACACCGATAATTCACCCCTCCACTTT.

This clone has a single count. The chain is built from TRBV30 and TRBJ1-1; TRBD1 might be the D (6 bases). This CDR3 spans 16 amino acids. The ends were cut back, 5 bases at V and 1 base at J, with 20 bases in the middle. Germline V lookup: CDR1 GTSNPN, CDR2 SVGIG (reference sequence). CDR3 in DNA: TGTGCCTGGGTGCGGCGGAAGGGGGGTTCGAACACTGAAGCTTTCTTT. Translation: CAWVRRKGGSNTEAFF.

Only a few counts were recorded for this clone. This chain uses TRBV12-5 with TRBJ1-3; D is perhaps TRBD1 (6 bases). Trimming pared 5 bases from V and 0 bases from J, leaving 8 bases between. This CDR3 has 14 residues. Germline assignment: CDR1 LGHNT and CDR2 FRNRAP. The CDR3 protein is CASGTRGSGNTIYF. The CDR3 DNA reads TGTGCTAGTGGTACCAGGGGCTCTGGAAACACCATATATTTT.